Described below is a single T cell receptor beta chain sequence and its context. The antigen remains undetermined. Time point of the sample: week 11, during vaccination. Each dose delivered 300 ug of mutant IDH1 20-mer peptide subcutaneously with imiquimod. The CDR3 has 15 residues. The germline V gene has CDR1 SGHKS and CDR2 YYEKEE (reference sequence). Trimming pared 0 bases from V and 1 base from J, leaving 10 bases between. This record belongs to a study of a mutant IDH1 vaccine in newly diagnosed glioma. Assay: immunoSEQ multiplex PCR; the TCRdb copy retains only in-frame clones and omits some. The profile shows tens of thousands of clones, 80% of them singletons.

Sequenced material: PBMCs, taken from a glioma patient whose treatment included an IDH1 peptide vaccine. The rearrangement uses TRBV5-5 and TRBJ1-1; D is ambiguous. This sequence was found in a man aged 50 to 60 with glioma. The CDR3, as DNA: TGTGCCAGCAGCTTGGCCTTAAGCCGGAACACTGAAGCTTTCTTT. Translating gives CASSLALSRNTEAFF.